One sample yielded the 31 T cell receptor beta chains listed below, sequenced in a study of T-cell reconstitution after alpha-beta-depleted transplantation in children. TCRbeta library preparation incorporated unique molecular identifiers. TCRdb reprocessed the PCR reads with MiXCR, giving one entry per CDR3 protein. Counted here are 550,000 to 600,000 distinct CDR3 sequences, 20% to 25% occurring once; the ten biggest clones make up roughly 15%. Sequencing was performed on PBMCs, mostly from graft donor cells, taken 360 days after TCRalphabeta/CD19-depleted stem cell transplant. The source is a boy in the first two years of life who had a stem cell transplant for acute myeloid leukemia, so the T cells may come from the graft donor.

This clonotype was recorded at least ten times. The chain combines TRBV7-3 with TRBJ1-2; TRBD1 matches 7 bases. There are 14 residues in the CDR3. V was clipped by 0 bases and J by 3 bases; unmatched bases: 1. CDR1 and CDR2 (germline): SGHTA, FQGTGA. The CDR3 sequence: CASSLTGTDYGYTF. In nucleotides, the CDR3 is TGTGCCAGCAGCTTAACCGGGACAGACTATGGCTACACCTTC.

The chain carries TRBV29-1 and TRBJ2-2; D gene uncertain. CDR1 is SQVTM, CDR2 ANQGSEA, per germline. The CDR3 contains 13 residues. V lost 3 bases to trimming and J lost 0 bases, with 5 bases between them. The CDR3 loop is CSVDSANTGELFF. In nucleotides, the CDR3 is TGCAGCGTTGACAGCGCGAACACCGGGGAGCTGTTTTTT.

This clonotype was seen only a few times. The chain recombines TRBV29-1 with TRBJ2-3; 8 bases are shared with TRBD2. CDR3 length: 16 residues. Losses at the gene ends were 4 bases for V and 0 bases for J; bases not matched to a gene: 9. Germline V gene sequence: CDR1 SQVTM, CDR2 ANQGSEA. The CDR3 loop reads CSVGPLGGVSTDTQYF. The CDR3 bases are TGCAGCGTTGGGCCCCTCGGGGGGGTAAGCACAGATACGCAGTATTTT.

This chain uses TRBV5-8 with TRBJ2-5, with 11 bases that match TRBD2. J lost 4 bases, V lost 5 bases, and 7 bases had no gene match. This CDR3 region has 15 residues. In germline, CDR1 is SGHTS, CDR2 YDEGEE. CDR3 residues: CASRSGLAGGETQYF. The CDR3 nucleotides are TGTGCCAGCAGATCCGGGCTAGCGGGGGGAGAGACCCAGTACTTC.

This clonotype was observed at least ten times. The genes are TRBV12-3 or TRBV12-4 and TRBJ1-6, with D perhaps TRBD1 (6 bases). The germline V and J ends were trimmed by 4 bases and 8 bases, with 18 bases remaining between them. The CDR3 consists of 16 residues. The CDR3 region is CASSSPGVPPDSPLHF. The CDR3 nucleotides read TGTGCCAGCAGTTCCCCAGGGGTCCCCCCAGATTCACCCCTCCACTTT.

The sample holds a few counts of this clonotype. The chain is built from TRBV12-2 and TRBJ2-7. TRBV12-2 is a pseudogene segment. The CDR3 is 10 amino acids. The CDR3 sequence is CASRLSEQYV. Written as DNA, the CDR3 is TGTGCAAGTCGCTTATCCGAGCAGTACGTC.

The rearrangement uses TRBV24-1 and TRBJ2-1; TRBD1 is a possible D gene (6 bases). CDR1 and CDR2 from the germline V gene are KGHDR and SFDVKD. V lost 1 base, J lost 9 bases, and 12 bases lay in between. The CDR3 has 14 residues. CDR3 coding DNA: TGTGCCACCAGTGATTTCGTACAGGGTGGTGAGCAGTTCTTC. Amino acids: CATSDFVQGGEQFF.

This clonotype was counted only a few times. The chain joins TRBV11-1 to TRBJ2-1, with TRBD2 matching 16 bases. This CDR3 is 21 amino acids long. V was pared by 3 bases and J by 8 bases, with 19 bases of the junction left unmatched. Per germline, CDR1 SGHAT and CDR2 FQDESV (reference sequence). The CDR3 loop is CASSFRTRPLTGLAGGYEQFF. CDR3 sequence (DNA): TGTGCCAGCAGCTTCCGGACCCGTCCGTTGACGGGACTAGCGGGGGGGTATGAGCAGTTCTTC. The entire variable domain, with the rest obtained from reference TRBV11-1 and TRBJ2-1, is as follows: EAEVAQSPRYKITEKSQAVAFWCDPISGHATLYWYRQILGQGPELLVQFQDESVVDDSQLPKDRFSAERLKGVDSTLKIQPAELGDSAMYLCASSFRTRPLTGLAGGYEQFFGPGTRLTVL.

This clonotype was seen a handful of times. The CDR3 protein is CSARPGQGRRETQYF. CDR3 nucleotide sequence: TGCAGTGCTAGACCGGGACAGGGAAGAAGGGAGACCCAGTACTTC. The chain uses TRBV20-1 and TRBJ2-5; 9 bases line up with TRBD1. V shed 2 bases, J shed 5 bases, and the junction held 9 bases outside the gene matches. Germline V gene sequence: CDR1 DFQATT, CDR2 SNEGSKA (reference sequence). This CDR3 has 15 residues.

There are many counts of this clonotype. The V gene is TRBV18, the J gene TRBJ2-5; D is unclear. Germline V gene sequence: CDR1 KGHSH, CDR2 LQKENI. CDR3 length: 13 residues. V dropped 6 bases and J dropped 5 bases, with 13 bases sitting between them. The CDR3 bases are TGTGCCAGCTCGACGAGCACCGGGGAGACCCAGTACTTC. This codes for CASSTSTGETQYF. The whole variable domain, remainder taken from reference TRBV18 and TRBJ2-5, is NAGVMQNPRHLVRRRGQEARLRCSPMKGHSHVYWYRQLPEEGLKFMVYLQKENIIDESGMPKERFSAEFPKEGPSILRIQQVVRGDSAAYFCASSTSTGETQYFGPGTRLLVL.

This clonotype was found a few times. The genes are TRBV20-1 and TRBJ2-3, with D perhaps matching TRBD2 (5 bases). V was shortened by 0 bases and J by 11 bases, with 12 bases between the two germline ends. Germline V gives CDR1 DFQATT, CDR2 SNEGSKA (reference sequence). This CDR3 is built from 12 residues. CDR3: CSAREWESGQYF. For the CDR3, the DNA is TGCAGTGCTAGAGAGTGGGAGAGTGGGCAGTATTTT.

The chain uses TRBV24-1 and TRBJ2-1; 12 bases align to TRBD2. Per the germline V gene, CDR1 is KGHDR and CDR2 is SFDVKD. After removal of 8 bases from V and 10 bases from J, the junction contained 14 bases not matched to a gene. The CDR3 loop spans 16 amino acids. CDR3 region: CATKSWTSGVVGEQFF. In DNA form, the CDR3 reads TGTGCCACCAAATCCTGGACTAGCGGGGTCGTGGGGGAGCAGTTCTTC.

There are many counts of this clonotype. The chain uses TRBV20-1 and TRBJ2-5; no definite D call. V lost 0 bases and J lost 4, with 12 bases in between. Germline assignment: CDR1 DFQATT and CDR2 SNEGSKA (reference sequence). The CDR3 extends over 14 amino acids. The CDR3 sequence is CSARDLWRPETQYF. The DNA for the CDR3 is TGCAGTGCTAGAGATCTCTGGCGACCAGAGACCCAGTACTTC.

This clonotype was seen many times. CDR3 sequence: CSAGPRGGEETQYF. For the CDR3, the DNA is TGCAGTGCCGGCCCAAGGGGGGGAGAAGAGACCCAGTACTTC. The chain recombines TRBV20-1 with TRBJ2-5; possible D gene TRBD2, 7 bases. Germline values: CDR1 DFQATT, CDR2 SNEGSKA (reference sequence). The CDR3 has 14 residues. V dropped 6 bases and J dropped 3 bases, with 17 bases sitting between them.

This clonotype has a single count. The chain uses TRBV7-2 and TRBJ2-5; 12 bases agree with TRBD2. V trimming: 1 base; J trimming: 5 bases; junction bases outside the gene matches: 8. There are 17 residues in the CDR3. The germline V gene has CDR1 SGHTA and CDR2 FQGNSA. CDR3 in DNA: TGTGCCAGCAGCTTAGGGTGGCTAGCGGGGGGGCAGGAGACCCAGTACTTC. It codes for CASSLGWLAGGQETQYF.

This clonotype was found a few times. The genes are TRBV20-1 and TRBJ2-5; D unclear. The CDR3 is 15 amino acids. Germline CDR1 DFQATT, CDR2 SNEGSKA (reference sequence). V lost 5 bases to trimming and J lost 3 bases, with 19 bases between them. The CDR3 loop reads CSALFTARIKETQYF. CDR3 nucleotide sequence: TGCAGTGCTCTATTTACGGCGAGGATAAAAGAGACCCAGTACTTC.

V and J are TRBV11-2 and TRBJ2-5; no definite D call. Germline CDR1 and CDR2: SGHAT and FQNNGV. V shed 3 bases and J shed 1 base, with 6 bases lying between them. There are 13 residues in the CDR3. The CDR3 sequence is CASSFQSQETQYF. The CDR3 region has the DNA TGTGCCAGCAGCTTCCAGAGCCAAGAGACCCAGTACTTC.

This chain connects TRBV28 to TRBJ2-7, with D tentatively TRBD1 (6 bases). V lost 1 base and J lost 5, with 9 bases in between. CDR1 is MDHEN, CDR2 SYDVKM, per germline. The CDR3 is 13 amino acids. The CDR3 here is CASSLSGGHEQYV. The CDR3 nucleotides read TGTGCCAGCAGTTTATCTGGGGGCCACGAGCAGTACGTC.

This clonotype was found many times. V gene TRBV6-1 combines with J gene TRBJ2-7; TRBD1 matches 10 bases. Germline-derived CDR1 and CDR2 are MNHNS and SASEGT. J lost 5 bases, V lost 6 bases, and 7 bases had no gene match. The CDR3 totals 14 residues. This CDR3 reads CASSMGQGIDEQYF. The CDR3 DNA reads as TGTGCCAGCAGCATGGGACAGGGGATAGACGAGCAGTACTTC.

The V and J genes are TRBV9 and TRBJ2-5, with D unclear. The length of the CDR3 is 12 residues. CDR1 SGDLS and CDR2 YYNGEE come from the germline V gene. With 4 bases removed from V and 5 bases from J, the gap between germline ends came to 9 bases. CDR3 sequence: CASSTQGETQYF. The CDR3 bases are TGTGCCAGCAGCACCCAAGGGGAGACCCAGTACTTC.

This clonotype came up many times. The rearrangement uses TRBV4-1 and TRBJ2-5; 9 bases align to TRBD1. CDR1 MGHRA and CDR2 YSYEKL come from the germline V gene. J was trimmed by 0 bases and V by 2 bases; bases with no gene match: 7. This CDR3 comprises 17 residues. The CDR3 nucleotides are TGCGCCAGCAGCCAACCCGGGACAGGGTGGGACCAAGAGACCCAGTACTTC. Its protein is CASSQPGTGWDQETQYF.

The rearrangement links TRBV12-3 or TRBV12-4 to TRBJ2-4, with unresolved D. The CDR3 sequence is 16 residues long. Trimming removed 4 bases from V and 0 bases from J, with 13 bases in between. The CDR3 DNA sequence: TGTGCCAGCAGTTACCAGAGCTTTCTAGCCAAAAACATTCAGTACTTC. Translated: CASSYQSFLAKNIQYF.

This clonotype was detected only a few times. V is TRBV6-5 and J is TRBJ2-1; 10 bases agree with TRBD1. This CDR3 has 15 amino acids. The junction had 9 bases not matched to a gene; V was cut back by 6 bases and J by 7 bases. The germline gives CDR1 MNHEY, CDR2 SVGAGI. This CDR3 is CASRRTGGVGNEQFF. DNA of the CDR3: TGTGCCAGCAGGCGGACAGGGGGTGTGGGAAATGAGCAGTTCTTC.

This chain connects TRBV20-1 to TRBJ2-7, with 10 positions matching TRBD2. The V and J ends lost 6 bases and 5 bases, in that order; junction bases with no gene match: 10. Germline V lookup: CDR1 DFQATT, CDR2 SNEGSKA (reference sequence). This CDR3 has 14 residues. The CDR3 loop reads CSAGAGGFADEQYF. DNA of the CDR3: TGCAGTGCCGGAGCGGGGGGGTTTGCCGACGAGCAGTACTTC.

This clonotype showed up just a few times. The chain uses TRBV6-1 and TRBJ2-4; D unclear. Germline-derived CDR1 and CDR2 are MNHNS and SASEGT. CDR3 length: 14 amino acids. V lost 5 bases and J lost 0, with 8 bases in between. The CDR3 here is CASSKDGAKNIQYF. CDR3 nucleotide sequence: TGTGCCAGCAGTAAGGACGGAGCCAAAAACATTCAGTACTTC.

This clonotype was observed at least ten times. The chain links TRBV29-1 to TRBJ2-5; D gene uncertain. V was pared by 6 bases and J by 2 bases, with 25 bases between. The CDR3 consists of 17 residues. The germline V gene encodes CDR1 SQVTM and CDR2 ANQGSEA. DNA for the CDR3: TGCAGCGTAGCCCTTTCGATTTATGTCAGATCGCAAGAGACCCAGTACTTC. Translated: CSVALSIYVRSQETQYF.

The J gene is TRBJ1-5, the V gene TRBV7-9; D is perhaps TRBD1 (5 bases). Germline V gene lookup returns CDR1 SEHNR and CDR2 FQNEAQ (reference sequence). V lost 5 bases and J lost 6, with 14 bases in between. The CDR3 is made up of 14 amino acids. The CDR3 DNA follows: TGTGCCAGCAGCCCGGGGCGTTCGGGTCAGCCCCAGCATTTT. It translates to CASSPGRSGQPQHF. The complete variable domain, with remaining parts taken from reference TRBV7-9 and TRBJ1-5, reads DTGVSQNPRHKITKRGQNVTFRCDPISEHNRLYWYRQTLGQGPEFLTYFQNEAQLEKSRLLSDRFSAERPKGSFSTLEIQRTEQGDSAMYLCASSPGRSGQPQHFGDGTRLSIL.

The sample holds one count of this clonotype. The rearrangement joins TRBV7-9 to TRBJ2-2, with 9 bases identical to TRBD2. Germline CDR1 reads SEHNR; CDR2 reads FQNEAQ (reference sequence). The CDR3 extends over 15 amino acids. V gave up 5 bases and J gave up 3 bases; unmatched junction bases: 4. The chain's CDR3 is CASSVSGGDTGELFF. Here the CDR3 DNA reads TGTGCCAGCAGCGTTAGCGGGGGCGACACCGGGGAGCTGTTTTTT. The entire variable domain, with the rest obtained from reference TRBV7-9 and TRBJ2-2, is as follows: DTGVSQNPRHKITKRGQNVTFRCDPISEHNRLYWYRQTLGQGPEFLTYFQNEAQLEKSRLLSDRFSAERPKGSFSTLEIQRTEQGDSAMYLCASSVSGGDTGELFFGEGSRLTVL.

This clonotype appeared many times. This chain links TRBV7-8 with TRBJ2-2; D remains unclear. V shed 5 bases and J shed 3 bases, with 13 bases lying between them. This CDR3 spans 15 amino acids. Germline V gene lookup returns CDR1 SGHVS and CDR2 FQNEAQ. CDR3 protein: CASSPRRVHTGELFF. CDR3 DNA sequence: TGTGCCAGCAGCCCCCGCCGGGTCCACACCGGGGAGCTGTTTTTT.

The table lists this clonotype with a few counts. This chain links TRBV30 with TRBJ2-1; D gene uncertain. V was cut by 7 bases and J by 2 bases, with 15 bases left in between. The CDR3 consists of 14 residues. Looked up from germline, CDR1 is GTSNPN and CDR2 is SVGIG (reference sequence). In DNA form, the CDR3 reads TGTGCCTATTCTCCGGGCTCCCCCTACAATGAGCAGTTCTTC. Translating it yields CAYSPGSPYNEQFF.

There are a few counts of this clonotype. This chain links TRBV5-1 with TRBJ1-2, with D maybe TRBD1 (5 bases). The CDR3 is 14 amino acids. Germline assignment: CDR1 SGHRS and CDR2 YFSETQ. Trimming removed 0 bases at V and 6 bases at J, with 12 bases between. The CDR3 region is CASSLVGEGHGYTF. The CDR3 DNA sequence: TGCGCCAGCAGCTTGGTAGGGGAAGGCCATGGCTACACCTTC.